A selection of T cell receptor beta chains follows, all from one sample in a study of blood T cell repertoires in COVID-19. Clones were read by immunoSEQ multiplex PCR, and TCRdb kept only the in-frame ones, dropping some. The sample holds 50,000 to 60,000 clones, roughly nine tenths seen once. The sequencing sample was made of peripheral blood. The receptors shown here come from a man between 60 and 75 years old with acute or convalescent COVID-19. Each CDR3 is given with its conserved first and last residue. The D gene is left open where the match is weak. Not every row has a clone size; where given, it reads once, few, many or a size class.

d_gene	v_gene	j_gene	abundance	CDR3aa	CDR3nt
TRBD1	TRBV27	TRBJ2-1	-	CASRPDRAHEQFF	TGTGCCAGCAGACCTGACAGGGCCCATGAGCAGTTCTTC
-	TRBV4-1	TRBJ1-4	-	CASSQSQTASNEKLFF	TGCGCCAGCAGCCAATCACAGACGGCCTCTAATGAAAAACTGTTTTTT
TRBD1	TRBV25-1	TRBJ1-2	few	CASSEYGTVFDGYTF	TGTGCCAGCAGTGAATATGGGACAGTTTTCGATGGCTACACCTTC
-	TRBV24-1	TRBJ1-5	once	CATSAGSGDNQPQHF	TGTGCCACCAGTGCGGGCAGCGGAGACAATCAGCCCCAGCATTTT
TRBD2	TRBV7-9	TRBJ2-5	-	CASSPRGRDETQYF	TGTGCCAGCAGCCCGAGAGGGAGGGACGAGACCCAGTACTTC
-	TRBV6-4	TRBJ2-2	-	CASSDHPSGANTGELFF	TGTGCCAGCAGTGACCATCCTTCGGGAGCGAACACCGGGGAGCTGTTTTTT
TRBD2	TRBV5-1	TRBJ2-5	-	CASSLGLRGVQETQYF	TGCGCCAGCAGCTTGGGATTGCGGGGGGTTCAAGAGACCCAGTACTTC
TRBD1	TRBV6-6	TRBJ1-4	-	CASRETGDGEKLFF	TGTGCCAGCAGAGAGACAGGGGATGGGGAAAAACTGTTTTTT
-	TRBV9	TRBJ1-2	-	CASSVNPAGSGYTF	TGTGCCAGCAGCGTAAACCCCGCAGGGTCTGGCTACACCTTC
-	TRBV11-1	TRBJ1-1	-	CASSLVGRANTEAFF	TGTGCCAGCAGCTTAGTAGGCAGGGCCAACACTGAAGCTTTCTTT
-	TRBV4-1	TRBJ1-6	-	CASSRNQGQGSSYNSPLHF	TGCGCCAGCAGCCGTAACCAGGGCCAGGGGAGCTCCTATAATTCACCCCTCCACTTT
-	TRBV4-1	TRBJ1-5	-	CASSQDDRTGPQHF	TGCGCCAGCAGCCAAGACGACAGGACGGGCCCCCAGCATTTT
-	TRBV6-6	TRBJ2-7	-	CASSYDSSYEQYF	TGTGCCAGCAGTTACGACAGCTCCTACGAGCAGTACTTC
TRBD1	TRBV10-1	TRBJ1-2	-	CASSETRTGLYGYTF	TGCGCCAGCAGTGAAACTAGGACAGGGCTCTATGGCTACACCTTC
TRBD2	TRBV5-4	TRBJ2-7	-	CASSLALAGAPYEQYF	TGTGCCAGCAGCTTGGCTCTAGCGGGGGCCCCCTACGAGCAGTACTTC
TRBD2	TRBV5-8	TRBJ2-3	-	CASSLGTSGGDTQYF	TGTGCCAGCAGCCTTGGGACTAGCGGGGGCGATACGCAGTATTTT
-	TRBV27	TRBJ1-5	-	CASSFRVGQPQHF	TGTGCCAGCAGTTTCAGGGTAGGCCAGCCCCAGCATTTT
TRBD2	TRBV3-1/TRBV3-2	TRBJ2-3	-	CASSQGWAGVTDTQYF	TGTGCCAGCAGCCAAGGGTGGGCGGGGGTTACAGATACGCAGTATTTT
-	TRBV13	TRBJ1-3	-	CASSLGGLSPGNTIYF	TGTGCCAGCAGCTTGGGGGGTCTGTCCCCTGGAAACACCATATATTTT
TRBD2	TRBV30	TRBJ2-2	-	CAWNLAGTGELFF	TGTGCCTGGAACCTAGCGGGTACCGGGGAGCTGTTTTTT
TRBD1	TRBV24-1	TRBJ2-3	once	CATSDPETGVPTDTQYF	TGTGCCACCAGTGATCCGGAGACAGGGGTGCCCACAGATACGCAGTATTTT
-	TRBV3-1/TRBV3-2	TRBJ2-2	-	CASSQAARGRGGELFF	TGTGCCAGCAGCCAAGCCGCCAGGGGCCGAGGCGGGGAGCTGTTTTTT
TRBD1	TRBV9	TRBJ1-1	-	CASSMGQGAGGTEAFF	TGTGCCAGCAGCATGGGACAGGGGGCGGGAGGTACTGAAGCTTTCTTT
TRBD2	TRBV7-6	TRBJ2-1	-	CASSLGTSVNYNEQFF	TGTGCCAGCAGCCTTGGGACTAGCGTTAACTACAATGAGCAGTTCTTC
-	TRBV3-1/TRBV3-2	TRBJ1-6	-	CASSQIGENSPLHF	TGTGCCAGCAGCCAGATCGGGGAGAATTCACCCCTCCACTTT
-	TRBV20-1	TRBJ1-1	-	CSASRQREAFF	TGCAGTGCTAGTAGGCAGCGTGAAGCTTTCTTT
-	TRBV5-1	TRBJ2-4	-	CASSFGQGGNIQYF	TGCGCCAGCAGCTTCGGCCAGGGAGGAAACATTCAGTACTTC
-	TRBV5-1	TRBJ2-1	-	CASSLTQRVYNEQFF	TGCGCCAGCAGCTTGACCCAGCGAGTTTACAATGAGCAGTTCTTC
TRBD1	TRBV5-8	TRBJ1-5	-	CASSSEDRGFGNQPQHF	TGTGCCAGCAGCTCGGAGGACAGGGGATTCGGCAATCAGCCCCAGCATTTT
TRBD1	TRBV5-4	TRBJ2-1	-	CASSLAGQGWFF	TGTGCCAGCAGCTTGGCAGGACAGGGGTGGTTCTTC
-	TRBV10-3	TRBJ2-6	-	CAISENPGPSGANVLTF	TGTGCCATCAGTGAGAATCCAGGTCCCTCTGGGGCCAACGTCCTGACTTTC
-	TRBV2	TRBJ1-2	once	CASQQGAGGSQQLSNYGYTF	TGTGCCAGCCAGCAAGGGGCCGGGGGGTCGCAGCAACTTTCTAACTATGGCTACACCTTC
-	TRBV19	TRBJ2-5	-	CASSFDILQETQYF	TGTGCCAGTAGTTTCGACATCCTGCAAGAGACCCAGTACTTC
TRBD1	TRBV9	TRBJ1-1	once	CASSPTTGATEAFF	TGTGCCAGCAGCCCTACGACAGGGGCTACTGAAGCTTTCTTT
TRBD1	TRBV6-4	TRBJ1-6	-	CASSGLNRGWEYSPLHF	TGTGCCAGCAGTGGACTAAACAGGGGGTGGGAGTATTCACCCCTCCACTTT
-	TRBV2	TRBJ1-1	-	CASTEQPNTEAFF	TGTGCCAGCACCGAACAGCCGAACACTGAAGCTTTCTTT
TRBD1	TRBV30	TRBJ2-1	-	CAWSIGTGGNEQFF	TGTGCCTGGAGCATAGGGACAGGGGGGAATGAGCAGTTCTTC
TRBD1	TRBV7-3	TRBJ2-7	-	CASSPGTGGIDEQYF	TGTGCCAGCAGCCCGGGGACAGGGGGTATCGACGAGCAGTACTTC
-	TRBV4-1	TRBJ2-7	few	CASSPTQGRIYEQYF	TGCGCCAGCAGCCCAACTCAGGGTAGAATCTACGAGCAGTACTTC
TRBD1	TRBV5-5	TRBJ1-1	-	CASSFLDRSNTEAFF	TGTGCCAGCAGTTTCCTGGACAGGTCGAACACTGAAGCTTTCTTT
-	TRBV19	TRBJ1-4	-	CASNKVSGRGEKLFF	TGTGCCAGTAATAAGGTTTCAGGGCGAGGTGAAAAACTGTTTTTT